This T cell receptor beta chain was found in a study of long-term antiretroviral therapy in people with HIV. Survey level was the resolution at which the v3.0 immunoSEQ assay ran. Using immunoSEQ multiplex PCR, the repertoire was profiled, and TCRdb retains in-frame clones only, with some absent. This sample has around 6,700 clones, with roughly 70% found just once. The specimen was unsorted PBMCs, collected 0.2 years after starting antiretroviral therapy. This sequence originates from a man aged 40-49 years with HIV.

The CDR3 loop is CASSSRWTRSGELFF. CDR3 bases: TGTGCCAGCAGTTCCCGGTGGACTAGGAGCGGGGAGCTGTTTTTT. The chain has TRBV27 and TRBJ2-2; the match to TRBD2 covers 7 bases. CDR1 and CDR2 (germline): MNHEY, SMNVEV (reference sequence). This CDR3 is built from 15 residues. V was clipped by 4 bases and J by 7 bases; unmatched bases: 9.